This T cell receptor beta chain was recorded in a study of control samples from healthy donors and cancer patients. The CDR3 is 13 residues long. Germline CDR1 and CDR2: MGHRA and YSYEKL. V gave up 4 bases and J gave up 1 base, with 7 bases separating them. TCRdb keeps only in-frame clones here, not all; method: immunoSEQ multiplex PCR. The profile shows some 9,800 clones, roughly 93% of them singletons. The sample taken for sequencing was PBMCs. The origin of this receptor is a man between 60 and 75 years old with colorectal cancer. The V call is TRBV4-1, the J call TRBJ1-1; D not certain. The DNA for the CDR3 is TGCGCCAGCAGCCGGCTAGGGAACACTGAAGCTTTCTTT. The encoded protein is CASSRLGNTEAFF.